This paragraph covers one T cell receptor (beta chain) sequence. Its antigen is currently not known. One base away there is no much larger clone; base qualities are not given. The treatment or condition label here, explained by the study, means: allogeneic hematopoietic cell transplantation with graft depleted of TCRalphabeta T cells and CD19 B cells. The transplant recipients were children given TCRalphabeta/CD19-depleted allogeneic hematopoietic cell grafts. Libraries were constructed by PCR. The instrument was an Illumina HiSeq 2500. TCR libraries were prepared with molecular barcoding, using unique molecular identifiers to normalize TCRbeta repertoire quantification. TCRdb applied fastp at Q25 and MiXCR to the public reads, then kept only in-frame beta chains. Every CDR3 protein is listed once, alongside the most common genes and DNA of its rows. Across this sample there are more than 45,000 distinct CDR3 sequences, with 52% seen only once. The ten most abundant clones make up 35% to 45% of the sample.

V loses 8 bases at its end and J loses 5 bases; junction bases beyond the gene matches: 7. The CDR3, from cysteine to phenylalanine, totals 14 residues. Of the read, only the CDR3 DNA is kept; its 42 bases are in frame from base 1. CDR1 and CDR2 are read off the germline V gene (reference sequence) as LNHNV and YYDKDF. The entry originates in a study of T-cell reconstitution after alpha-beta-depleted transplantation in children (TCRdb year 2016). With respect to the entire study: Using TCR repertoire profiling, the study quantitatively followed how T-cell immune reconstitution unfolded in children after TCRalphabeta/CD19-depleted allogeneic hematopoietic cell transplantation. The paper's findings and limits, for the study overall: Hyperexpanded clone frequencies declined over subsequent months; after one year, T-cell counts and TCRbeta diversity were mostly attributed to newly produced T cells. The apparently early recovery of alphabetaT-cell counts about two months after transplant reportedly depended on only several hundred rapidly expanded clones that came from non-depleted graft cells. In some patients, high TCRbeta diversity at day 60 was attributed to recipient T cells and intrathymic progenitors that had survived conditioning.

The receptor was derived from a boy in the first two years of life with SCID, due to receive a stem cell transplant. The sequence is built from TRBV15 and TRBJ2-1; TRBD2 lines up with 9 middle nucleotides. The starting material was peripheral blood, obtained before TCRalphabeta/CD19-depleted stem cell transplant. The sequence in DNA is TGTGCCACCTCCCGTAGCGGGGGCGACAATGAGCAGTTCTTC. Its coded protein is CATSRSGGDNEQFF.